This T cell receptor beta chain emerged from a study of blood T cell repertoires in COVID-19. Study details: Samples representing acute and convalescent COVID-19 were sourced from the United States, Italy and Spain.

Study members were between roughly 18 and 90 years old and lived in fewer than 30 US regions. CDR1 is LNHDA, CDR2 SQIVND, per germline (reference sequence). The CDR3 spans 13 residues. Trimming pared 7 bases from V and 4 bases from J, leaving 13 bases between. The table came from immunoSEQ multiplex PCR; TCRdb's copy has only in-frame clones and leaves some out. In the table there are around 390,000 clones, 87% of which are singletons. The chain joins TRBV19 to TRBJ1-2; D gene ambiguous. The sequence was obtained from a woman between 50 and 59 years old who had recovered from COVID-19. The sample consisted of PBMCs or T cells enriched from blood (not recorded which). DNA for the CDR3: TGTGCCAGTAAAGGTGGAGTTACCTATGGCTACACCTTC. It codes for CASKGGVTYGYTF.